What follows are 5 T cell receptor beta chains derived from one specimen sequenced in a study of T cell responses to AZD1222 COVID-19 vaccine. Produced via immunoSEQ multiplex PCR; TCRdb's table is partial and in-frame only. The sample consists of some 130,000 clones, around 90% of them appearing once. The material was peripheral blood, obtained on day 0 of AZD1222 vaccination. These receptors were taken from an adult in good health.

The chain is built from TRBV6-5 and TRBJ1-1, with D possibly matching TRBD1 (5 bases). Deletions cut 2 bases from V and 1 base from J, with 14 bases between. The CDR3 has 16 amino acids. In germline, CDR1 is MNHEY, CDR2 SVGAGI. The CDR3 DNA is TGTGCCAGCAGTTACCCCTCCGCGGGGCGGAACACTGAAGCTTTCTTT. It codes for CASSYPSAGRNTEAFF.

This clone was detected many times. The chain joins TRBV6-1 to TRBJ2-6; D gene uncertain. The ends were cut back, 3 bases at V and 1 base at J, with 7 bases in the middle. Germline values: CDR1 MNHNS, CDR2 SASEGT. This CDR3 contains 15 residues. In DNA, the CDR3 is TGTGCCAGCAGTGAGAAGTCTTCTGGGGCCAACGTCCTGACTTTC. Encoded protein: CASSEKSSGANVLTF.

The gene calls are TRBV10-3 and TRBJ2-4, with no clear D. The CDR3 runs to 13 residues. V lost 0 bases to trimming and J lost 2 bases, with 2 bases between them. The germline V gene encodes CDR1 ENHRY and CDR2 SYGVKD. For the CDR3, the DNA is TGTGCCATCAGTGAGTCAACCAAAAACATTCAGTACTTC. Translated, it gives CAISESTKNIQYF.

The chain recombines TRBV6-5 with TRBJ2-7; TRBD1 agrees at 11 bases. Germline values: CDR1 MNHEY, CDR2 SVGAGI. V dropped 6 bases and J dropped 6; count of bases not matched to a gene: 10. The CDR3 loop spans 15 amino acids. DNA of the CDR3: TGTGCCAGCAGCTCCGGGACAGGGGGATTCGGCGAGCAGTACTTC. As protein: CASSSGTGGFGEQYF.

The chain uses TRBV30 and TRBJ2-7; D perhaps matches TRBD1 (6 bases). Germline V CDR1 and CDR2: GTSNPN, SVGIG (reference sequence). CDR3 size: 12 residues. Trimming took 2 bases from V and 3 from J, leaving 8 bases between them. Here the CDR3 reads CAWSSQGYEQYF. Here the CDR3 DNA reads TGTGCCTGGAGTTCACAGGGCTACGAGCAGTACTTC. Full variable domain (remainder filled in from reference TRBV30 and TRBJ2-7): SQTIHQWPATLVQPVGSPLSLECTVEGTSNPNLYWYRQAAGRGLQLLFYSVGIGQISSEVPQNLSASRPQDRQFILSSKKLLLSDSGFYLCAWSSQGYEQYFGPGTRLTVT.